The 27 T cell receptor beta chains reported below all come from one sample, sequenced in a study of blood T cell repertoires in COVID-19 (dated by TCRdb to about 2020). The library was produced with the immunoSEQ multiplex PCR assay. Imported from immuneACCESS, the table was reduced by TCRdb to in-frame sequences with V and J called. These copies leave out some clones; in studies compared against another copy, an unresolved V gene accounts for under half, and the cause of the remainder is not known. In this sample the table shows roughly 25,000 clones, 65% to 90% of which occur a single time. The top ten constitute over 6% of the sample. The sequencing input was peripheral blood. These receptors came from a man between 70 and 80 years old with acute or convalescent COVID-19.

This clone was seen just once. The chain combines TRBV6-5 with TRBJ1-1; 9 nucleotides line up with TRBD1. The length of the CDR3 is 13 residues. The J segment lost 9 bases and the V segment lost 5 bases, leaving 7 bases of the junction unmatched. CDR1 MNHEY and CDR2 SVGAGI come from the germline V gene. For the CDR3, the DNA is TGTGCCAGCAGTACCGACAGGGGGGGGAAAGCTTTCTTT. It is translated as CASSTDRGGKAFF.

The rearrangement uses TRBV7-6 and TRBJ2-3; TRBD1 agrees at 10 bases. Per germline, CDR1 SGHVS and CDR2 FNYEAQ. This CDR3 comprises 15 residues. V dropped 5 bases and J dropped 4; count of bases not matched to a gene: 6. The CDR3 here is CASSTGQGRADTQYF. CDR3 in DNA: TGTGCCAGCAGCACGGGACAGGGGAGGGCAGATACGCAGTATTTT.

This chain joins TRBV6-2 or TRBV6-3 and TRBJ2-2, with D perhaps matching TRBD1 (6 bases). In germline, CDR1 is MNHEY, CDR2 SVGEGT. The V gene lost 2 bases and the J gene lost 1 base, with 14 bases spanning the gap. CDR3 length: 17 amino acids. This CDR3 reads CASSYGAGVWNTGELFF. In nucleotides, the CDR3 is TGTGCCAGCAGTTACGGGGCAGGGGTCTGGAACACCGGGGAGCTGTTTTTT.

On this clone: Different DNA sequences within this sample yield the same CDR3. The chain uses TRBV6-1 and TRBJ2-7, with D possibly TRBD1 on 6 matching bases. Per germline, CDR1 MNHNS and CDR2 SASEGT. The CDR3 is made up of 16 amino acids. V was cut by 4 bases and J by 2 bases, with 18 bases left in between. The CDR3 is CASSGLQGIGAYEQYF. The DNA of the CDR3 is TGTGCCAGCAGTGGGTTGCAGGGGATTGGGGCCTACGAGCAGTACTTC.

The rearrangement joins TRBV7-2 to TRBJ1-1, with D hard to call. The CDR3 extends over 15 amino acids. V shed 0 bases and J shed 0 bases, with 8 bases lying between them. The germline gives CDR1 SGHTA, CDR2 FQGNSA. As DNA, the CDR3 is TGTGCCAGCAGCTTAGCGCCGGGAGTGAACACTGAAGCTTTCTTT. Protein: CASSLAPGVNTEAFF.

The CDR3 loop is CASSWATGANVLTF. CDR3 bases: TGCGCCAGCAGCTGGGCCACTGGGGCCAACGTCCTGACTTTC. The chain has TRBV5-1 and TRBJ2-6; D uncertain. There are 14 residues in the CDR3. Germline CDR1 SGHRS, CDR2 YFSETQ. Between the trimmed V and J ends, which lost 3 bases and 2 bases, there was a span of 6 bases.

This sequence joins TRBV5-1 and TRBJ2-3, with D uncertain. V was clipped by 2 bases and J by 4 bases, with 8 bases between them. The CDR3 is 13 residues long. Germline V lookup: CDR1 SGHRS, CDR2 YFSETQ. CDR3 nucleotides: TGCGCCAGCAGCTTTTTAACAGCAGATACGCAGTATTTT. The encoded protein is CASSFLTADTQYF.

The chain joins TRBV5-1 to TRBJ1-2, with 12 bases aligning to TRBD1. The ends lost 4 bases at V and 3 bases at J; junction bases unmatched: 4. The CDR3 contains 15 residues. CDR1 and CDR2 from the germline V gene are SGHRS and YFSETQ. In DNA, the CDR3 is TGCGCCAGCAGCCCGGGACAGGGGGCTTACTATGGCTACACCTTC. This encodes CASSPGQGAYYGYTF.

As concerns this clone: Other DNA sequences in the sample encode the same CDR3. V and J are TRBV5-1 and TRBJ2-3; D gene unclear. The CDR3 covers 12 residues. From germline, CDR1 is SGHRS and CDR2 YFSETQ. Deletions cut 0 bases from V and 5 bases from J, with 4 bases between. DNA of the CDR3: TGCGCCAGCAGCTTGGCCGGAGATACGCAGTATTTT. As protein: CASSLAGDTQYF.

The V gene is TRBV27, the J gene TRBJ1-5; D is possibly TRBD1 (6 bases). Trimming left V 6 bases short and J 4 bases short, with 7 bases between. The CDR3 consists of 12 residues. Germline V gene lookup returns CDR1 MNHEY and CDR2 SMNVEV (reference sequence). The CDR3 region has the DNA TGTGCCAGCAGACAGGGAAATCAGCCCCAGCATTTT. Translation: CASRQGNQPQHF.

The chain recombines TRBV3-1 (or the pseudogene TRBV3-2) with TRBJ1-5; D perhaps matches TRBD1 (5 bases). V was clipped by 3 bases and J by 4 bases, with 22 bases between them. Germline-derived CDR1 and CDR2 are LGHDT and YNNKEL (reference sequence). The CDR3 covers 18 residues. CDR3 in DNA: TGTGCCAGCAGCCAGGGCTCGGGGGACGGACTCGGGAATCAGCCCCAGCATTTT. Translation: CASSQGSGDGLGNQPQHF.

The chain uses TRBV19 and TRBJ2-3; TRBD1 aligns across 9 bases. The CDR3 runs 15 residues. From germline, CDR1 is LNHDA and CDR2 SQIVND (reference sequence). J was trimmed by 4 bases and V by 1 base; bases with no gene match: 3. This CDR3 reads CASSIGDRVSDTQYF. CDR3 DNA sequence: TGTGCCAGTAGTATAGGGGACAGGGTATCAGATACGCAGTATTTT. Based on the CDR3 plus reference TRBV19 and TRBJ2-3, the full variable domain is DGGITQSPKYLFRKEGQNVTLSCEQNLNHDAMYWYRQDPGQGLRLIYYSQIVNDFQKGDIAEGYSVSREKKESFPLTVTSAQKNPTAFYLCASSIGDRVSDTQYFGPGTRLTVL.

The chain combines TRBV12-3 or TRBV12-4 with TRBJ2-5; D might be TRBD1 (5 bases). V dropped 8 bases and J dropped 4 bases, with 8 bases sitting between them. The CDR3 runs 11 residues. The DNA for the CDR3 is TGTGCCAGCTCTAGGGGAGAGACCCAGTACTTC. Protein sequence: CASSRGETQYF.

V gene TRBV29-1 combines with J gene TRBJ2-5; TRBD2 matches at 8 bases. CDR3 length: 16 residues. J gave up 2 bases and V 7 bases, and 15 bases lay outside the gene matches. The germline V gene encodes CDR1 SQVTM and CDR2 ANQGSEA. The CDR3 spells CSAWGEIGRGQETQYF. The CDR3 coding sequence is TGCAGCGCCTGGGGGGAGATCGGGAGGGGACAAGAGACCCAGTACTTC.

CDR3 amino acids: CASTEVRGLVNEQFF. The CDR3 nucleotides are TGTGCCAGCACCGAAGTTCGGGGACTAGTCAATGAGCAGTTCTTC. V gene TRBV2 combines with J gene TRBJ2-1; 8 positions match TRBD2. V lost 7 bases and J lost 6; bases outside the gene matches: 11. The CDR3 contains 15 residues. Germline CDR1 and CDR2: SNHLY and FYNNEI.

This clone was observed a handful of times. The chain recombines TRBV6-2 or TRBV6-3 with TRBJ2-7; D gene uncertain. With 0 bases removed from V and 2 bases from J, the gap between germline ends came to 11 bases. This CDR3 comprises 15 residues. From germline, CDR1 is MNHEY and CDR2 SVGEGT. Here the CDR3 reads CASSYSIEIAYEQYF. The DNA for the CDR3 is TGTGCCAGCAGTTACTCAATTGAGATCGCCTACGAGCAGTACTTC.

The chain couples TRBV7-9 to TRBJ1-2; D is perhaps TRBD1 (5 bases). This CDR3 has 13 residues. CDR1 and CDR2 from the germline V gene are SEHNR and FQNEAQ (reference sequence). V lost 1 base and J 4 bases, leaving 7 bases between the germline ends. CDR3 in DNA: TGTGCCAGCAGCTTAGACAGGCCCTATGGCTACACCTTC. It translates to CASSLDRPYGYTF.

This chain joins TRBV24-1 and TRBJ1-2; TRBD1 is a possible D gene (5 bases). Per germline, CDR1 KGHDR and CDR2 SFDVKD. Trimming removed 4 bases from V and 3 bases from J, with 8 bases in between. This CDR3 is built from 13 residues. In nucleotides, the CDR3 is TGTGCCACCAGTGAGGGGCCGTACTATGGCTACACCTTC. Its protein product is CATSEGPYYGYTF.

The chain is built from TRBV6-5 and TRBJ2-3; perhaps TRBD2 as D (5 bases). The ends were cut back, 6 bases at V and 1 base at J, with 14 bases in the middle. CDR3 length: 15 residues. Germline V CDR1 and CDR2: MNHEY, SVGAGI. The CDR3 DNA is TGTGCCAGCAGCCCCCTGGGAGCGGGCACAGATACGCAGTATTTT. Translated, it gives CASSPLGAGTDTQYF.

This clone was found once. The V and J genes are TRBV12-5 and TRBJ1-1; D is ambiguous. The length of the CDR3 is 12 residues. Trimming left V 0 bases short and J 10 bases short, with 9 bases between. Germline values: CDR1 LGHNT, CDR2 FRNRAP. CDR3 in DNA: TGTGCTAGTGGTTTGGTAGGAGCGATAGCTTTCTTT. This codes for CASGLVGAIAFF.

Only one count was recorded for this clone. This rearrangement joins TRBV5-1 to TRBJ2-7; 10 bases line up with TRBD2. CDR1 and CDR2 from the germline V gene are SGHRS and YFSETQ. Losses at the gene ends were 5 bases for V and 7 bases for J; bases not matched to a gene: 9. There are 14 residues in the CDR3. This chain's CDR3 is CASRLTTSGEEQYF. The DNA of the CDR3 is TGCGCCAGCAGGTTGACAACTAGCGGGGAGGAGCAGTACTTC.

For the CDR3, the DNA is TGTGCCAGCGGGACAGGGTATGAGCAGTTCTTC. Its translation is CASGTGYEQFF. V is TRBV7-9 and J is TRBJ2-1; 9 bases align to TRBD1. The CDR3 extends over 11 amino acids. V was clipped by 8 bases and J by 8 bases; unmatched bases: 1. Germline-derived CDR1 and CDR2 are SEHNR and FQNEAQ (reference sequence). The full variable domain, its missing parts supplied by reference TRBV7-9 and TRBJ2-1, is DTGVSQNPRHKITKRGQNVTFRCDPISEHNRLYWYRQTLGQGPEFLTYFQNEAQLEKSRLLSDRFSAERPKGSFSTLEIQRTEQGDSAMYLCASGTGYEQFFGPGTRLTVL.

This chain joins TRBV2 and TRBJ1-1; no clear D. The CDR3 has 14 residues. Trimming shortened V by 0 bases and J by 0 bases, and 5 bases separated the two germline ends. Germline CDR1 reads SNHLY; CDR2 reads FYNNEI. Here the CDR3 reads CASSEARLNTEAFF. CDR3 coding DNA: TGTGCCAGCAGTGAAGCGCGATTGAACACTGAAGCTTTCTTT. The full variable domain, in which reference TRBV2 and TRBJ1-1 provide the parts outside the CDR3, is EPEVTQTPSHQVTQMGQEVILRCVPISNHLYFYWYRQILGQKVEFLVSFYNNEISEKSEIFDDQFSVERPDGSNFTLKIRSTKLEDSAMYFCASSEARLNTEAFFGQGTRLTVV.

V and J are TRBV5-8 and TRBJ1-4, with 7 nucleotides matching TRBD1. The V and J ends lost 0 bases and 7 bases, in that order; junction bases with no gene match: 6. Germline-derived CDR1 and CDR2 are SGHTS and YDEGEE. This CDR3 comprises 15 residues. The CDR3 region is CASSLGTGVSEKLFF. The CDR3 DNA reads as TGTGCCAGCAGCTTGGGAACAGGGGTTAGTGAAAAACTGTTTTTT.

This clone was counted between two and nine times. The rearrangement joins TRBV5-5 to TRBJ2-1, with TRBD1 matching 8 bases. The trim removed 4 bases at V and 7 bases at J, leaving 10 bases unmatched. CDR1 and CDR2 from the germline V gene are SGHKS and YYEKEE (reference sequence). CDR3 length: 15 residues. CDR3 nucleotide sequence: TGTGCCAGCAGCCCGTCAGGACAGGGCCGGAATGAGCAGTTCTTC. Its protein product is CASSPSGQGRNEQFF.

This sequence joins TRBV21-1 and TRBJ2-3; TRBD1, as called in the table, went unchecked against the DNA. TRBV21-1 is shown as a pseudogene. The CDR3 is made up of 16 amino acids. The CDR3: CASSKRTGMGTDTQYF. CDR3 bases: TGTGCCAGCAGCAAACGCACAGGGATGGGCACAGATACGCAGTATTTT.

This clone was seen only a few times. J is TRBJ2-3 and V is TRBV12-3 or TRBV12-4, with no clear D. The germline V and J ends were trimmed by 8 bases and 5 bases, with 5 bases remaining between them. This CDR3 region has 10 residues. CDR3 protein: CASARDTQYF. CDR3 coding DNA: TGTGCCAGCGCCAGAGATACGCAGTATTTT.